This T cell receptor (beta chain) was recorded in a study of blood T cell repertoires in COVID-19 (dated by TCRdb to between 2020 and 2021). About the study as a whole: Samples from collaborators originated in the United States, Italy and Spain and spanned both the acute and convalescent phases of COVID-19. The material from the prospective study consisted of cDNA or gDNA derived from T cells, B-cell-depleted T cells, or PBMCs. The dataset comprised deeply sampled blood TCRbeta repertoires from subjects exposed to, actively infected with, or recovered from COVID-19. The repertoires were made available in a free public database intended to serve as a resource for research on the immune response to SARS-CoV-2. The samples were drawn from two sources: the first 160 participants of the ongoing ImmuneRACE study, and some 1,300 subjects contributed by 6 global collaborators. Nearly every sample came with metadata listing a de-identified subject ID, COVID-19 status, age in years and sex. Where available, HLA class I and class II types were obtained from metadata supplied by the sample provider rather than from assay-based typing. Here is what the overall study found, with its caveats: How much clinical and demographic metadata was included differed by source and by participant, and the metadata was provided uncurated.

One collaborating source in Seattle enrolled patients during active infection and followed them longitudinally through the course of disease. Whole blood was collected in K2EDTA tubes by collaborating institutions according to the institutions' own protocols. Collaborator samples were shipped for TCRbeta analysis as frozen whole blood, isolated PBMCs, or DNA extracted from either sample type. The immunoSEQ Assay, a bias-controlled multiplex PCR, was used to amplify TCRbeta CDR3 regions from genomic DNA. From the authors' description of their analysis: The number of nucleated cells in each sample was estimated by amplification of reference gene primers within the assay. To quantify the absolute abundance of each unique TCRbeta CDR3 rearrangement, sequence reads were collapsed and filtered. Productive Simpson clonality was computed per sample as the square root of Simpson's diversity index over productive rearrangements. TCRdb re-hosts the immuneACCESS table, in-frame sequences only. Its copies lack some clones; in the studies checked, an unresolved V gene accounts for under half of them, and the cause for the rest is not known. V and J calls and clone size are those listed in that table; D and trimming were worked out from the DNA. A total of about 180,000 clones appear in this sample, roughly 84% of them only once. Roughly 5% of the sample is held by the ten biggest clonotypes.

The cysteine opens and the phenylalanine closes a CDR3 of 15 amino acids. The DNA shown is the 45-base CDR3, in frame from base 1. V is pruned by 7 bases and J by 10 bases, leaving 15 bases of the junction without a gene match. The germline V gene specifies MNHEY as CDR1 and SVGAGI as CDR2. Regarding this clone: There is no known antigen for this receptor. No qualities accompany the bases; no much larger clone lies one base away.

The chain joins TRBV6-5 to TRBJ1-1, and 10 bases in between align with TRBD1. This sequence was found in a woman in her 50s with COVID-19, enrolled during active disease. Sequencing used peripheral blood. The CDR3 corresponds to CASTGFGTGDLIAFF. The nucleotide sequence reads TGTGCCAGCACAGGATTCGGGACAGGGGACTTGATAGCTTTCTTT.